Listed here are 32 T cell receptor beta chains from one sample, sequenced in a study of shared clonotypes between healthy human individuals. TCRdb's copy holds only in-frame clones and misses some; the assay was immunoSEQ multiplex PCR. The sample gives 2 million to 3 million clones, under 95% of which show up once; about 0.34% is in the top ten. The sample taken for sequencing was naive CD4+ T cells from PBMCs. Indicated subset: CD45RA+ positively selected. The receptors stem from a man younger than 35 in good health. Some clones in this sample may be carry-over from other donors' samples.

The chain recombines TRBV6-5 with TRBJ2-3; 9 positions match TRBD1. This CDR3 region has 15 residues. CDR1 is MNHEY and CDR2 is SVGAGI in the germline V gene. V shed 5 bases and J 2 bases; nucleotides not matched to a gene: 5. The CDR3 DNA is TGTGCCAGCAGTCGGCGGGACAGGGACACAGATACGCAGTATTTT. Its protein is CASSRRDRDTDTQYF.

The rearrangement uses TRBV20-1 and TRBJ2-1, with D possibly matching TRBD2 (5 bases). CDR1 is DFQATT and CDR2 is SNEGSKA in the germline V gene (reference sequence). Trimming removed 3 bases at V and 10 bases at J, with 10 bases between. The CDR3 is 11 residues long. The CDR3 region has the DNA TGCAGTGCTAGGCCTACGGGGGAGCAGTTCTTC. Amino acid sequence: CSARPTGEQFF.

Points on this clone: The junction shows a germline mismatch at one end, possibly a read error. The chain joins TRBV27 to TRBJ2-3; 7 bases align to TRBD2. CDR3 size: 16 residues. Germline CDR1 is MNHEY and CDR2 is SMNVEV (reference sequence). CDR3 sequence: CASSSRLAPGTNTQYF. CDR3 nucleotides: TGTGCCAGCAGTTCTAGACTAGCTCCCGGCACAAATACGCAGTATTTT.

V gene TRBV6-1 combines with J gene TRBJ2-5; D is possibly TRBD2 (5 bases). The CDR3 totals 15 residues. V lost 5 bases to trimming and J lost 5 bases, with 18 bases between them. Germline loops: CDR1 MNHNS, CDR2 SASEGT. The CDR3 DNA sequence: TGTGCCAGCAGTCTCCTCCCGGGGTATGGGGAGACCCAGTACTTC. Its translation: CASSLLPGYGETQYF.

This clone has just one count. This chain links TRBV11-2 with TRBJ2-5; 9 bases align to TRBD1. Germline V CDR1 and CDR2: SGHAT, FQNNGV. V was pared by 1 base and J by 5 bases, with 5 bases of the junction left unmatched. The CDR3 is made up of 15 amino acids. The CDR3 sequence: CASSLGTGAPETQYF. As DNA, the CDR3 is TGTGCCAGCAGCTTAGGGACAGGGGCGCCGGAGACCCAGTACTTC.

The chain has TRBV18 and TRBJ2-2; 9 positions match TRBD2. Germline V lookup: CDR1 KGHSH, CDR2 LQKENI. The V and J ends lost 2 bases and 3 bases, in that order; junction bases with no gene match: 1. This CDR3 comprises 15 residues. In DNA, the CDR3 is TGTGCCAGCTCACCAGTAGCGGGAGACACCGGGGAGCTGTTTTTT. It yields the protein CASSPVAGDTGELFF.

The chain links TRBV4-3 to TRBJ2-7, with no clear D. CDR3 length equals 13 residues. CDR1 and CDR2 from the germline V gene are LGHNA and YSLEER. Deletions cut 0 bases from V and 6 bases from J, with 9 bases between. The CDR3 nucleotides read TGCGCCAGCAGCCAAGATACTTTCCGCGAGCAGTACTTC. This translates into CASSQDTFREQYF.

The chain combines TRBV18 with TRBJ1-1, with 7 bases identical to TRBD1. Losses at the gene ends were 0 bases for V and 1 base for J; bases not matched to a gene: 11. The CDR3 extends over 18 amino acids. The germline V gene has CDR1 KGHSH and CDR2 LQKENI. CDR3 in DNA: TGTGCCAGCTCACCACCGAACCCAGGGGGTGTGGGGAACACTGAAGCTTTCTTT. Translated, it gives CASSPPNPGGVGNTEAFF.

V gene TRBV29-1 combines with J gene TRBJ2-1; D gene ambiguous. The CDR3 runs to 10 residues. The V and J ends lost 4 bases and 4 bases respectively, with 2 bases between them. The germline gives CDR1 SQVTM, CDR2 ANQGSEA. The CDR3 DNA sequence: TGCAGCGTTGTGTACAATGAGCAGTTCTTC. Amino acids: CSVVYNEQFF.

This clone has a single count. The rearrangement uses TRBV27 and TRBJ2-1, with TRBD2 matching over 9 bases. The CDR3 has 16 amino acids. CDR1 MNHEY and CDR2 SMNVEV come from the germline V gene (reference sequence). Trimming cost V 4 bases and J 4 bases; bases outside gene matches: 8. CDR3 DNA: TGTGCCAGCAGTTCGTCCACTAGCGGGTTTTACAATGAGCAGTTCTTC. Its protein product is CASSSSTSGFYNEQFF.

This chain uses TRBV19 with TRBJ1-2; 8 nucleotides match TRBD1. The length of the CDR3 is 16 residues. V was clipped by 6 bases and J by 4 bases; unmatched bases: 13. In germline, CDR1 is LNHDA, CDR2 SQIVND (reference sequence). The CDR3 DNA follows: TGTGCCAGTAGCAACCCCGGACAGGGAAGGGGCTATGGCTACACCTTC. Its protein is CASSNPGQGRGYGYTF.

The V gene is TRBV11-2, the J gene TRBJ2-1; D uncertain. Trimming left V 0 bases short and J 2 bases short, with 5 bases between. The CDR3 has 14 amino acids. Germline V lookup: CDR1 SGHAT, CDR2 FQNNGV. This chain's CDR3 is CASSLDGTYNEQFF. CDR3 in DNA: TGTGCCAGCAGCTTAGACGGAACCTACAATGAGCAGTTCTTC.

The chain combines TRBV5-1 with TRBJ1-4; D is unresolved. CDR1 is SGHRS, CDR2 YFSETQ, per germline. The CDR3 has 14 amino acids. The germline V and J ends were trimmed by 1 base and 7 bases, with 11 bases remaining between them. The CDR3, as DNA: TGCGCCAGCAGCTTGAACCTCGTGGGTGAAAAACTGTTTTTT. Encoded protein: CASSLNLVGEKLFF.

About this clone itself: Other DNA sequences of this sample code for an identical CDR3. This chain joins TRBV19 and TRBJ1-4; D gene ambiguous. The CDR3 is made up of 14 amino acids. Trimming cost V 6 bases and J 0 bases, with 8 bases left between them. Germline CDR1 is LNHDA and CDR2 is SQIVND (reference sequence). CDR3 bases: TGTGCCAGTAGCACGACGGCAACTAATGAAAAACTGTTTTTT. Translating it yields CASSTTATNEKLFF.

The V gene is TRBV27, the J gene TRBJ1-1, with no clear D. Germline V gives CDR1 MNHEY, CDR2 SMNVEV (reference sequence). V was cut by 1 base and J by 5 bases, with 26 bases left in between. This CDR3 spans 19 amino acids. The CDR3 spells CASSLFQWGDQNRGTEAFF. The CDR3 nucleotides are TGTGCCAGCAGTTTATTCCAATGGGGAGACCAAAACCGGGGAACTGAAGCTTTCTTT.

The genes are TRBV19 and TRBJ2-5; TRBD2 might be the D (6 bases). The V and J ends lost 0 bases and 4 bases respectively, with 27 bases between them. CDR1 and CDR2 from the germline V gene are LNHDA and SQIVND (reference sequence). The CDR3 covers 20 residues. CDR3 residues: CASSIDLVSSRLGPRETQYF. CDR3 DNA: TGTGCCAGTAGTATAGATCTGGTTAGTAGTAGACTAGGACCACGAGAGACCCAGTACTTC.

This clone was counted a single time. The CDR3 sequence is CASSLEDTAFGQPQHF. The CDR3 coding sequence is TGTGCCAGCAGCTTAGAAGATACGGCTTTCGGTCAGCCCCAGCATTTT. The chain links TRBV7-8 to TRBJ1-5; no clear D gene. The germline CDR1 and CDR2 sequences are SGHVS and FQNEAQ. This CDR3 has 16 residues. The V end lost 1 base, the J end lost 6 bases, and 16 bases lay between the germline ends.

The CDR3 reads CATSRRTGSTGELFF. CDR3 in DNA: TGTGCCACCAGCAGGAGGACAGGGAGCACCGGGGAGCTGTTTTTT. This chain links TRBV15 with TRBJ2-2; TRBD1 aligns across 8 bases. Germline CDR1 is LNHNV and CDR2 is YYDKDF (reference sequence). This CDR3 is 15 amino acids long. The trim removed 3 bases at V and 4 bases at J, leaving 4 bases unmatched.

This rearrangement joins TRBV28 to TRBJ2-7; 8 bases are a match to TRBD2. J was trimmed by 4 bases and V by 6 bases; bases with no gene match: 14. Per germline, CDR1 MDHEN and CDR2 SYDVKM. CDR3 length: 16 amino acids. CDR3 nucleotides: TGTGCCAGCAGGACACCGGGACTAGGCGATGTGTACGAGCAGTACTTC. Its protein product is CASRTPGLGDVYEQYF. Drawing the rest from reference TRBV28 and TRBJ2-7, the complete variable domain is DVKVTQSSRYLVKRTGEKVFLECVQDMDHENMFWYRQDPGLGLRLIYFSYDVKMKEKGDIPEGYSVSREKKERFSLILESASTNQTSMYLCASRTPGLGDVYEQYFGPGTRLTVT.

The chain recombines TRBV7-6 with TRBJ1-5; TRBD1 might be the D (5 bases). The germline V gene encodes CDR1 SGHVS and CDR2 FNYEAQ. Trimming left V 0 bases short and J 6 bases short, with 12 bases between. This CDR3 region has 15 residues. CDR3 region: CASSLAGPGGQPQHF. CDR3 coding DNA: TGTGCCAGCAGCTTAGCGGGTCCGGGGGGTCAGCCCCAGCATTTT.

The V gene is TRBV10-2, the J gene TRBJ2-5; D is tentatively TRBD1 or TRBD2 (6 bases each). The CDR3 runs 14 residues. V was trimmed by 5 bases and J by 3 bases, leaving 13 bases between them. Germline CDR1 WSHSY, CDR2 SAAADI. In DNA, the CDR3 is TGCGCCAGCAGTTTTGGGGGGCAGGAAGAGACCCAGTACTTC. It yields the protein CASSFGGQEETQYF.

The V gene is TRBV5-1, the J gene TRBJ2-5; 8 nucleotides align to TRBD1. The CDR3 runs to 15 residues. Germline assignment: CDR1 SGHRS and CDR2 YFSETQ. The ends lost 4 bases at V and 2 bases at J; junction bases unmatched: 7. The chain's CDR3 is CASSLGQGPQETQYF. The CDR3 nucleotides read TGCGCCAGCAGCCTCGGACAGGGACCTCAAGAGACCCAGTACTTC.

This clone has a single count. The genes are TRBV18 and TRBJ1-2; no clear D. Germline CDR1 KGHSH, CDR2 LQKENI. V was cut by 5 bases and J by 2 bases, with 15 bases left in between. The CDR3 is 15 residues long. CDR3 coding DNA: TGTGCCAGCTCATTGGAACATACCTTCAACTATGGCTACACCTTC. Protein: CASSLEHTFNYGYTF.

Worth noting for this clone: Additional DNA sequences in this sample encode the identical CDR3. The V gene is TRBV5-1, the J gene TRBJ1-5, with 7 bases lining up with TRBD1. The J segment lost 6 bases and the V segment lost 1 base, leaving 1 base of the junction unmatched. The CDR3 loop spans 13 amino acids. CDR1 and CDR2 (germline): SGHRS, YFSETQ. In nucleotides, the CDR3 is TGCGCCAGCAGCTTGACAGGGGTTCAGCCCCAGCATTTT. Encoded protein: CASSLTGVQPQHF.

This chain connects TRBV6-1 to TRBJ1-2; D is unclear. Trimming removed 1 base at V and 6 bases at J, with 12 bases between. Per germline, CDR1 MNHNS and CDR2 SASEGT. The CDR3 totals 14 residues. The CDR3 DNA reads TGTGCCAGCAGTGAAGAGTTTGGGAGGAATGGCTACACCTTC. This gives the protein CASSEEFGRNGYTF.

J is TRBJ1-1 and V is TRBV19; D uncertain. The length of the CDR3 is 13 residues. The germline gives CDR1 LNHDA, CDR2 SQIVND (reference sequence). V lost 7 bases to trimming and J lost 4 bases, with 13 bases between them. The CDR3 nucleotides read TGTGCCAGTATCCCCGCCGAACGCACTGAAGCTTTCTTT. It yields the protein CASIPAERTEAFF.

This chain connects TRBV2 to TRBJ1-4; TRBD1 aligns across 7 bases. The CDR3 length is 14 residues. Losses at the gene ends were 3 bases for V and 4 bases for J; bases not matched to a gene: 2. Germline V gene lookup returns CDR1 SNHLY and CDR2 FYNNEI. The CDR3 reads CASSETGINEKLFF. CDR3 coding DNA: TGTGCCAGCAGTGAGACAGGGATTAATGAAAAACTGTTTTTT.

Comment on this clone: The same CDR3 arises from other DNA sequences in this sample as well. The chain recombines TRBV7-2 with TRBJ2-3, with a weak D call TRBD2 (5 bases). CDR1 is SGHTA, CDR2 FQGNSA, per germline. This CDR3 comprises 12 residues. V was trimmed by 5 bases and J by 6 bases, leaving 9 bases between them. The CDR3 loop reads CASSLGLDTQYF. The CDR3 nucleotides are TGTGCCAGCAGCCTCGGACTTGATACGCAGTATTTT.

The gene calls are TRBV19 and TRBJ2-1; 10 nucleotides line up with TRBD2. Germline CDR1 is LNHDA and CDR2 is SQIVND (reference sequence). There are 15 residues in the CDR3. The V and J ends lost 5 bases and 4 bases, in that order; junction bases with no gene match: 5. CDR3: CASSSSGGKYNEQFF. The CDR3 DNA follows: TGTGCCAGTAGTTCTAGCGGGGGTAAATACAATGAGCAGTTCTTC.

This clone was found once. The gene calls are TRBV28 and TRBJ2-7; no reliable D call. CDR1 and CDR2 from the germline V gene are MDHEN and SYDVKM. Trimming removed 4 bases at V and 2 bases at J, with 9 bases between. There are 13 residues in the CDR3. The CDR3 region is CASSWGKAYEQYF. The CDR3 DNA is TGTGCCAGCAGTTGGGGAAAAGCCTACGAGCAGTACTTC.

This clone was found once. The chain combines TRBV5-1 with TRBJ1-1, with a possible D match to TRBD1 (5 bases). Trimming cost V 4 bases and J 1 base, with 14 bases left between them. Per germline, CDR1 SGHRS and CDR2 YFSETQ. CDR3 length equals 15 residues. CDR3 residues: CASSMLERGNTEAFF. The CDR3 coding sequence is TGCGCCAGCAGCATGCTGGAGAGGGGGAACACTGAAGCTTTCTTT.

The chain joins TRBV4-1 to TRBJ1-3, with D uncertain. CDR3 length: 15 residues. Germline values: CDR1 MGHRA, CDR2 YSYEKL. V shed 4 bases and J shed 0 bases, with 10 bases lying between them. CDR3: CASSPTVFSGNTIYF. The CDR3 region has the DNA TGCGCCAGCAGCCCAACAGTGTTCTCTGGAAACACCATATATTTT.